A selection of T cell receptor beta chains follows, all from one sample in a study of blood T cell repertoires in COVID-19. Measured with immunoSEQ multiplex PCR; TCRdb has only the in-frame clones, and not every one. The sample lists 150,000 to 200,000 clones; over 65% were seen once. Sequencing was performed on peripheral blood. Receptors were obtained from a woman over 75 with acute or convalescent COVID-19. Each CDR3 is given with its conserved first and last residue. Each record gives: clone size, D gene, J gene, V gene, CDR3 protein, CDR3 DNA. A D gene is named only where the DNA matches it firmly. Only part of the rows carry a size: once, few, many, or a class if the clone is expanded.

size: .
D: .
J: TRBJ2-5
V: TRBV7-8
CDR3: CASSFSREETQYF
DNA: TGTGCCAGCAGCTTTAGCAGGGAAGAGACCCAGTACTTC

size: .
D: TRBD1
J: TRBJ1-4
V: TRBV6-6
CDR3: CASRNQRTGEEKLFF
DNA: TGTGCCAGCAGGAATCAGCGGACAGGGGAAGAAAAACTGTTTTTT

size: .
D: .
J: TRBJ2-3
V: TRBV4-2
CDR3: CASSQEVGTRGDTQYF
DNA: TGTGCCAGCAGCCAAGAGGTCGGCACCCGCGGAGATACGCAGTATTTT

size: .
D: TRBD2
J: TRBJ2-1
V: TRBV7-3
CDR3: CASSLMAGVSNEQFF
DNA: TGTGCCAGCAGCTTAATGGCGGGAGTGTCTAATGAGCAGTTCTTC

size: .
D: .
J: TRBJ1-4
V: TRBV24-1
CDR3: CATSDSATNEKLFF
DNA: TGTGCCACCAGTGATTCTGCAACTAATGAAAAACTGTTTTTT

size: .
D: TRBD2
J: TRBJ2-1
V: TRBV5-1
CDR3: CASSLGNSGIAYNEQFF
DNA: TGCGCCAGCAGCTTGGGGAATAGCGGGATCGCCTACAATGAGCAGTTCTTC

size: .
D: TRBD2
J: TRBJ2-2
V: TRBV7-2
CDR3: CASSLNGGEGPGELFF
DNA: TGTGCCAGCAGCCTCAACGGGGGGGAGGGCCCCGGGGAGCTGTTTTTT

size: .
D: TRBD2
J: TRBJ2-5
V: TRBV6-5
CDR3: CASSRGLAGTETQYF
DNA: TGTGCCAGCAGCCGGGGACTAGCGGGAACAGAGACCCAGTACTTC

size: .
D: .
J: TRBJ2-1
V: TRBV28
CDR3: CASAGNDEQFF
DNA: TGTGCCAGCGCCGGGAATGATGAGCAGTTCTTC

size: many
D: TRBD1
J: TRBJ1-5
V: TRBV19
CDR3: CASRMWTGESNQPQHF
DNA: TGTGCCAGTAGGATGTGGACAGGGGAGAGTAATCAGCCCCAGCATTTT

size: .
D: TRBD1
J: TRBJ1-4
V: TRBV28
CDR3: CASSSTGGWWEKLFF
DNA: TGTGCCAGCAGTTCTACAGGGGGCTGGTGGGAAAAACTGTTTTTT

size: .
D: TRBD1
J: TRBJ2-7
V: TRBV5-4
CDR3: CASSDGTTGNYEQYF
DNA: TGTGCCAGCAGCGACGGAACGACAGGGAACTACGAGCAGTACTTC

size: .
D: TRBD2
J: TRBJ2-7
V: TRBV7-2
CDR3: CASSLDASGSYEQYF
DNA: TGTGCCAGCAGCTTAGACGCTAGCGGGAGTTACGAGCAGTACTTC

size: .
D: TRBD2
J: TRBJ2-3
V: TRBV7-9
CDR3: CASSRWTSGILADTQYF
DNA: TGTGCCAGCAGCCGGTGGACTAGCGGGATATTGGCAGATACGCAGTATTTT

size: .
D: .
J: TRBJ2-5
V: TRBV19
CDR3: CASSIGRERETQYF
DNA: TGTGCCAGTAGTATTGGACGGGAGAGGGAGACCCAGTACTTC

size: .
D: .
J: TRBJ1-1
V: TRBV28
CDR3: CASPETRDTEAFF
DNA: TGTGCCAGCCCGGAGACGAGGGACACTGAAGCTTTCTTT